This TCR beta chain originates from a study of a mutant IDH1 vaccine in newly diagnosed glioma. Across the study: The treated population exhibited a male proportion of about 60%, a female proportion of about 38%, and a mean age of about 40 years.

This CDR3 region has 14 residues. Germline-derived CDR1 and CDR2 are SGHRS and YFSETQ. Trimming took off 5 bases at V and 0 bases at J, with 9 bases between the two ends. Sequencing was performed with immunoSEQ multiplex PCR; in TCRdb, only in-frame clones are kept and a portion is missing. The table has 40,000 or so clones, roughly 78% seen once. Time point meaning: baseline, week 1 (first vaccination visit). The treatment: pre-vaccination baseline after standard-of-care therapy. The chain employs TRBV5-1 and TRBJ1-5, with D unclear. The receptor's source is a man in his forties with glioma. Some clones in this sample may be carry-over from other donors' samples. Source: PBMCs, taken from a glioma patient treated with radiotherapy, temozolomide or both. CDR3 in DNA: TGCGCCAGCAGGCCGGATTATAGCAATCAGCCCCAGCATTTT. Translated, it gives CASRPDYSNQPQHF.